This passage covers 3 T cell receptor beta chains from one sample sequenced in a study of blood T cells in healthy people across ages. Through a sample-barcoded 5' primer and a J-beta primer mix, a second PCR was run for about 6 to 12 cycles. TCRdb fed the 5' RACE reads into MiXCR, producing one record per CDR3 protein. Among 660,000 or so distinct CDR3 sequences listed, roughly three fifths were seen once. The sample comprised blood. Source of these receptors: a man aged 55 to 70 in good health.

V gene TRBV20-1 combines with J gene TRBJ1-6, with D unresolved. From germline, CDR1 is DFQATT and CDR2 SNEGSKA (reference sequence). The CDR3 covers 13 residues. V shed 3 bases and J shed 0 bases, with 3 bases lying between them. CDR3: CSASDSYNSPLHF. The CDR3 coding sequence is TGCAGTGCTAGTGACTCCTATAATTCACCCCTCCACTTT.

The gene calls are TRBV6-5 and TRBJ1-2, with D maybe TRBD1 (5 bases). V shed 7 bases and J shed 6 bases, with 15 bases lying between them. Germline V lookup: CDR1 MNHEY, CDR2 SVGAGI. CDR3 length: 13 amino acids. The CDR3 nucleotides read TGTGCCAGCACGCGGGGCGCCGGGGATGGCTACACCTTC. It translates to CASTRGAGDGYTF.

V is TRBV19 and J is TRBJ2-3; D is unclear. The CDR3 covers 14 residues. CDR1 LNHDA and CDR2 SQIVND come from the germline V gene (reference sequence). Trimming took off 5 bases at V and 6 bases at J, with 15 bases between the two ends. The CDR3 nucleotides are TGTGCCAGTAGTCCCCCCGGGTCGAGGGATACGCAGTATTTT. The encoded protein is CASSPPGSRDTQYF. The variable domain in full, with the rest retrieved from reference TRBV19 and TRBJ2-3, is DGGITQSPKYLFRKEGQNVTLSCEQNLNHDAMYWYRQDPGQGLRLIYYSQIVNDFQKGDIAEGYSVSREKKESFPLTVTSAQKNPTAFYLCASSPPGSRDTQYFGPGTRLTVL.